The 27 T cell receptor beta chains listed next were all sequenced from one sample in a study of T cells after yellow fever vaccination. A single record per CDR3 protein comes from TCRdb applying MiXCR to the 5' RACE reads. In the table there are roughly 330,000 distinct CDR3 sequences, 3.5% to 4.5% of which are singletons. Sample: PBMCs, taken 5 days after the yellow fever booster vaccination. These TCRs come from a man aged 18 to 29 who received the YFV17D yellow fever vaccine.

In its sample, this clonotype was seen a few times. The J gene is TRBJ2-4, the V gene TRBV25-1, with 9 bases identical to TRBD2. Per the germline V gene, CDR1 is MGHDK and CDR2 is SYGVNS. There are 18 residues in the CDR3. Losses at the gene ends were 6 bases for V and 0 bases for J; bases not matched to a gene: 12. The CDR3 DNA reads as TGTGCCAGCAGCCTACCAGCGGGGGGATCACTAGCCAAAAACATTCAGTACTTC. This sequence encodes CASSLPAGGSLAKNIQYF.

This clonotype was detected ten times or more. The chain joins TRBV28 to TRBJ1-5; D gene unclear. CDR3 length equals 12 residues. Germline lookup yields CDR1 MDHEN and CDR2 SYDVKM. V was pared by 8 bases and J by 4 bases, with 9 bases between. The CDR3 here is CASRTGNQPQHF. The DNA of the CDR3 is TGTGCCAGCCGGACGGGGAATCAGCCCCAGCATTTT.

This rearrangement joins TRBV29-1 to TRBJ2-3; D uncertain. V was pared by 2 bases and J by 2 bases, with 11 bases between. The CDR3 runs 14 residues. Germline CDR1 and CDR2: SQVTM and ANQGSEA. For the CDR3, the DNA is TGCAGCGTTGAAAGAGTCTTTAACACAGATACGCAGTATTTT. Residues: CSVERVFNTDTQYF.

The genes are TRBV9 and TRBJ1-3; D is unresolved. The V gene lost 2 bases and the J gene lost 9 bases, with 9 bases spanning the gap. Germline V gives CDR1 SGDLS, CDR2 YYNGEE. This CDR3 is 12 amino acids long. The CDR3 loop is CASSVARGTIYF. Written as DNA, the CDR3 is TGTGCCAGCAGCGTGGCCCGGGGCACCATATATTTT.

Only a few counts were recorded for this clonotype. This chain joins TRBV15 and TRBJ1-5; D possibly corresponds to TRBD1 (6 bases). The germline V and J ends were trimmed by 5 bases and 7 bases, with 12 bases remaining between them. The CDR3 runs to 13 residues. Germline CDR1 is LNHNV and CDR2 is YYDKDF (reference sequence). As DNA, the CDR3 is TGTGCCACCAGCCAACAGGGTTACCAGCCCCAGCATTTT. Translating gives CATSQQGYQPQHF.

In its sample, this clonotype was seen a few times. V is TRBV20-1 and J is TRBJ2-7; 7 bases match TRBD2. Germline V gene lookup returns CDR1 DFQATT and CDR2 SNEGSKA (reference sequence). This CDR3 contains 15 residues. After removal of 5 bases from V and 3 bases from J, the junction contained 13 bases not matched to a gene. This CDR3 reads CSAPELGLDNYEQYF. CDR3 nucleotide sequence: TGCAGTGCTCCAGAGTTAGGACTAGACAACTACGAGCAGTACTTC.

This clonotype was observed many times. V gene TRBV5-1 combines with J gene TRBJ1-1, with D uncertain. Germline V gene sequence: CDR1 SGHRS, CDR2 YFSETQ. The length of the CDR3 is 14 residues. The V and J ends lost 0 bases and 4 bases respectively, with 10 bases between them. CDR3 loop: CASSLVGSSTEAFF. CDR3 nucleotide sequence: TGCGCCAGCAGCTTGGTTGGGTCTTCCACTGAAGCTTTCTTT.

The chain recombines TRBV5-5 with TRBJ2-5, with 7 bases fitting TRBD2. The trim removed 6 bases at V and 5 bases at J, leaving 19 bases unmatched. CDR1 SGHKS and CDR2 YYEKEE come from the germline V gene (reference sequence). The CDR3 loop spans 17 amino acids. The CDR3 DNA reads as TGTGCCAGCACCTCTGGGAGGGGCAGGGTCCCATGGGAGACCCAGTACTTC. Translated, it gives CASTSGRGRVPWETQYF.

V usage is TRBV7-9 and J usage is TRBJ2-7; maybe TRBD1 (6 bases). This CDR3 is built from 15 residues. Germline assignment: CDR1 SEHNR and CDR2 FQNEAQ (reference sequence). V was clipped by 1 base and J by 0 bases, with 10 bases between them. The CDR3 DNA sequence: TGTGCCAGCAGCTTAGGGTCAGGGGCCTCCTACGAGCAGTACTTC. Encoded protein: CASSLGSGASYEQYF.

This clonotype was seen at least ten times. The chain links TRBV2 to TRBJ1-5; D ambiguous. The ends were cut back, 3 bases at V and 4 bases at J, with 7 bases in the middle. The CDR3 extends over 13 amino acids. Germline V gene data show CDR1 as SNHLY and CDR2 as FYNNEI. The CDR3 loop reads CASSDSGNQPQHF. The CDR3 coding sequence is TGTGCCAGCAGTGATTCAGGAAATCAGCCCCAGCATTTT.

The V and J genes are TRBV5-1 and TRBJ2-7; 8 bases map to TRBD2. V dropped 1 base and J dropped 2; count of bases not matched to a gene: 8. The germline CDR1 and CDR2 sequences are SGHRS and YFSETQ. This CDR3 comprises 16 residues. The chain's CDR3 is CASSLRAGGAPYEQYF. CDR3 sequence (DNA): TGCGCCAGCAGCTTGAGGGCGGGGGGCGCTCCCTACGAGCAGTACTTC. The variable domain in full, with the rest retrieved from reference TRBV5-1 and TRBJ2-7, is KAGVTQTPRYLIKTRGQQVTLSCSPISGHRSVSWYQQTPGQGLQFLFEYFSETQRNKGNFPGRFSGRQFSNSRSEMNVSTLELGDSALYLCASSLRAGGAPYEQYFGPGTRLTVT.

This chain connects TRBV7-3 to TRBJ2-5; 12 bases agree with TRBD2. Germline trimming cut 5 bases from V and 2 bases from J; bases unmatched to any gene: 6. This CDR3 spans 16 amino acids. CDR1 is SGHTA, CDR2 FQGTGA, per germline. The CDR3 nucleotides are TGTGCCAGCAGCCGAACCGGGACTAGCGGGCAAGAGACCCAGTACTTC. Amino acid sequence: CASSRTGTSGQETQYF. The full variable domain, in which reference TRBV7-3 and TRBJ2-5 provide the parts outside the CDR3, is GAGVSQTPSNKVTEKGKYVELRCDPISGHTALYWYRQSLGQGPEFLIYFQGTGAADDSGLPNDRFFAVRPEGSVSTLKIQRTERGDSAVYLCASSRTGTSGQETQYFGPGTRLLVL.

This clonotype was detected many times. V gene TRBV18 combines with J gene TRBJ1-1; D is perhaps TRBD1 (6 bases). CDR1 is KGHSH, CDR2 LQKENI, per germline. V lost 0 bases and J 3 bases, leaving 8 bases between the germline ends. The CDR3 totals 14 residues. Here the CDR3 reads CASSPPGGHTEAFF. CDR3 coding DNA: TGTGCCAGCTCACCACCAGGGGGGCACACTGAAGCTTTCTTT.

The chain links TRBV3-1 to TRBJ2-5, with TRBD1 as a possible D gene (7 bases). This CDR3 comprises 14 residues. Trimming stripped 4 bases from V and 3 bases from J, with 12 bases between. CDR1 is LGHDT, CDR2 YNNKEL, per germline (reference sequence). The DNA of the CDR3 is TGTGCCAGCAGCCCCCGCAGGGGGGAAGAGACCCAGTACTTC. Residues: CASSPRRGEETQYF.

This clonotype came up a few times. This chain uses TRBV29-1 with TRBJ2-6; TRBD1 matches 7 bases. The germline V gene has CDR1 SQVTM and CDR2 ANQGSEA. J lost 1 base, V lost 4 bases, and 4 bases had no gene match. The CDR3 sequence is 15 residues long. DNA for the CDR3: TGCAGCGTTGGCCAACAGGGGTCTGGGGCCAACGTCCTGACTTTC. This sequence encodes CSVGQQGSGANVLTF.

This clonotype occurred many times. V is TRBV5-1 and J is TRBJ2-7; no firm D call. V was trimmed by 4 bases and J by 2 bases, leaving 10 bases between them. The CDR3 is made up of 13 amino acids. Germline CDR1 reads SGHRS; CDR2 reads YFSETQ. The CDR3, as DNA: TGCGCCAGCAGCACGGACGGCACCTACGAGCAGTACTTC. Translating gives CASSTDGTYEQYF.

In its sample, this clonotype was seen many times. V and J are TRBV4-3 and TRBJ2-3; TRBD2 aligns across 7 bases. The length of the CDR3 is 13 residues. The V gene end was trimmed by 3 bases and the J gene end by 5 bases; junction bases not matched to a gene: 2. Germline lookup yields CDR1 LGHNA and CDR2 YSLEER. In DNA form, the CDR3 reads TGCGCCAGCAGCCATCAGCGGGAAGATACGCAGTATTTT. Its translation is CASSHQREDTQYF.

The chain recombines TRBV20-1 with TRBJ2-7; no reliable D call. Trimming removed 0 bases from V and 1 base from J, with 4 bases in between. The CDR3 runs 12 residues. The V gene's germline CDR1 is DFQATT and CDR2 SNEGSKA (reference sequence). CDR3 DNA: TGCAGTGCTAGAGAGGAGTCCTACGAGCAGTACGTC. Translating it yields CSAREESYEQYV.

This clonotype occurred many times. The chain uses TRBV24-1 and TRBJ2-6, with D maybe TRBD1 (5 bases). This CDR3 spans 13 amino acids. Trimming left V 10 bases short and J 1 base short, with 7 bases between. In germline, CDR1 is KGHDR, CDR2 SFDVKD. The CDR3: CATGASGANVLTF. The CDR3 coding sequence is TGTGCCACAGGGGCATCTGGGGCCAACGTCCTGACTTTC.

The V gene is TRBV18, the J gene TRBJ2-2, with D tentatively TRBD1 (5 bases). Germline CDR1 and CDR2: KGHSH and LQKENI. The CDR3 runs 14 residues. Deletions cut 3 bases from V and 3 bases from J, with 8 bases between. The CDR3 reads CASSPFRDTGELFF. The CDR3 coding sequence is TGTGCCAGCTCACCTTTCAGGGACACCGGGGAGCTGTTTTTT.

The chain has TRBV6-5 and TRBJ1-1; D call uncertain. Germline values: CDR1 MNHEY, CDR2 SVGAGI. The CDR3 length is 13 residues. V was clipped by 4 bases and J by 2 bases, with 8 bases between them. The CDR3 bases are TGTGCCAGCAGTTCACACAGAAACACTGAAGCTTTCTTT. Its protein product is CASSSHRNTEAFF.

V and J are TRBV12-3 or TRBV12-4 and TRBJ1-2; possible D gene TRBD1, 5 bases. V was pared by 6 bases and J by 1 base, with 18 bases between. The CDR3 length is 16 residues. This CDR3 is CASSTRPWGGNYGYTF. The CDR3 nucleotides are TGTGCCAGCAGCACACGGCCATGGGGGGGTAACTATGGCTACACCTTC.

The chain uses TRBV6-1 and TRBJ1-1; 9 bases fit TRBD1. This CDR3 is built from 13 residues. Germline CDR1 MNHNS, CDR2 SASEGT. V trimming: 10 bases; J trimming: 3 bases; junction bases outside the gene matches: 6. CDR3 region: CAIAGTGYTEAFF. CDR3 DNA sequence: TGTGCCATAGCTGGGACAGGGTACACTGAAGCTTTCTTT.

This chain links TRBV12-3 or TRBV12-4 with TRBJ1-1; D might be TRBD1 (6 bases). The V end was cut by 5 bases, the J end by 8 bases, with 18 bases between. The CDR3 is made up of 14 amino acids. DNA of the CDR3: TGTGCCAGCAGTACGACGGACAGCTTCGTGGAAGCTTTCTTT. The encoded protein is CASSTTDSFVEAFF.

This clonotype was seen a few times. The rearrangement joins TRBV6-6 to TRBJ2-6; unclear D gene. CDR1 is MNHNY and CDR2 is SVGAGI in the germline V gene (reference sequence). The V end was cut by 8 bases, the J end by 0 bases, with 14 bases between. The CDR3 runs to 16 residues. CDR3 DNA: TGTGCCAGCGGAATGGACGAGCCCTCTGGGGCCAACGTCCTGACTTTC. It codes for CASGMDEPSGANVLTF.

This clonotype was found a few times. V gene TRBV7-2 combines with J gene TRBJ1-5, with 7 bases that match TRBD1. J was trimmed by 5 bases and V by 5 bases; bases with no gene match: 9. The CDR3 is made up of 15 amino acids. Germline CDR1 is SGHTA and CDR2 is FQGNSA. CDR3 region: CASSPIQGNDQPQHF. The CDR3 region has the DNA TGTGCCAGCAGCCCTATACAGGGGAATGATCAGCCCCAGCATTTT.

This clonotype was counted ten times or more. The J gene is TRBJ2-1, the V gene TRBV6-5; 10 bases agree with TRBD1. The V segment lost 6 bases and the J segment 6 bases; nucleotides outside the gene matches: 8. Germline V gives CDR1 MNHEY, CDR2 SVGAGI. The CDR3 is 15 residues long. The CDR3 is CASRVGTGASNEQFF. CDR3 coding DNA: TGTGCCAGCAGAGTCGGGACAGGGGCTTCCAATGAGCAGTTCTTC.